This TCR beta chain stems from a study of cytomegalovirus exposure and HLA in healthy donors (dated by TCRdb to about 2017). With regard to the full study: An earlier analysis of 550 to 700 of the donors reported more than 250 Gb of sequence data and around 110 million unique TCR beta sequences from about 180 million T cells. Around 300 gigabases of sequencing data and roughly 90 million unique TCR sequences were included in an early release covering roughly 700 HLA-typed donors. Among the roughly 400 genotyped donors, around 81% belonged to the genetic ancestry cluster associated with self-reported Caucasian donors. The aim of the study was to test whether cataloging public T cell receptors could identify signatures of past pathogen exposure. The study profiled the T cell repertoires of approximately 700 subjects by immunosequencing and related them to cytomegalovirus serostatus. Besides the first cohort of roughly 640 subjects, a separate validation cohort made up of 95 to 150 different subjects was used. To predict cytomegalovirus infection status, the study combined high-throughput TCR immunosequencing, statistical association of individual TCRs with disease status, and machine learning. In a later analysis, previously published TCR beta repertoires from about 640 donors were re-analyzed and high-resolution HLA genotyping was added so that TCR occurrence patterns could be studied. In the later analysis, no new phenotypic data were used to find candidate immune exposures; instead, reliance was placed on TCR beta sequences and their occurrence across donors. An earlier analysis of 587 of the donors used high-throughput TCR beta sequencing to judge whether each TCR beta V gene segment behaved as functional or pseudogenic. Donor age, sex, ethnicity and CMV serostatus were collected together with the repertoire data. In a later genetic analysis, genome-wide SNP genotypes for about three fifths of the 666 donors were used, and that subset was treated as a discovery cohort. Every repertoire in the discovery cohort had been generated on one and the same sequencing platform. Class I and class II HLA loci were covered by the typing at four-digit resolution. Typing coverage varied by locus: about 629-630 donors for A, B, C, DRB1 and DQB1; more than 500 for DQA1; about 590 for DPA1; 450 to 480 for DPB1. Roughly 5 DR-DQ haplotypes were handled as single units for association and clustering, since linkage in the cohort was strong. On average, about 240,000 unique TCR beta nucleotide sequences were sequenced per donor among roughly 430 genotyped donors of the cohort, with around 19% of those sequences being non-productive. Study-level results and caveats: Correlated functional status among segregating V segments might be attributable to linkage disequilibrium, but an unknown experimental factor could not be ruled out. According to a later analysis, most CMV-associated TCR beta chains appeared to be HLA-restricted, and the HLA associations seemed to be driven largely by CMV exposure. Some IMGT-functional V segments, including TRBV6-2 and TRBV6-3, could not be distinguished by the 87-base-pair reads and were therefore excluded. In a later analysis, 15,000 to 20,000 TCR beta sequences were associated with specific HLA alleles at a false discovery rate of 0.05. According to the authors, the approach could potentially be generalized to other disease states and immunological phenotypes. A further reported finding was that TCR beta sequences accurately predicted the HLA-A and HLA-B alleles for most subjects in the first cohort. In the study, 150 to 200 TCR beta chains were listed as associated with cytomegalovirus. The classifier was reported to diagnose cytomegalovirus status with high specificity and sensitivity in both the original cohort and the validation cohort. Because HLA typing was missing for some donors at each locus, association tests included only the typed subset. While some public TCRs were present in many individuals, most TCR sequences turned up only very rarely across donors. In a later analysis, the rate of TCR association differed among HLA loci, with DRB1 alleles having the most associated TCRs and HLA-C alleles having the fewest. In a later genetic analysis, a missense DCLRE1C variant was associated with V-gene and J-gene trimming of TCR beta chains, and the association was replicated in an independent cohort. Broadly in line with IMGT annotations, most TCR beta V segments showed up in productive rearrangements about 90% or about 30% of the time in an earlier analysis of around 550 of the donors. Strong co-occurrence of HLA alleles, especially DR and DQ, made assigning TCR associations to individual alleles difficult. In vitro tests confirmed that a few of the cytomegalovirus-associated TCR beta chains recognize cytomegalovirus antigens. Over 15 rarely observed V segments, including chromosome 9 orphons, were excluded from the earlier analysis of about 500 of the donors because counts were too low. CMV serostatus was the only immune exposure information available for the cohort. A cluster of highly shared sequence variants was judged likely to be a technical artifact of the sequencing pipeline. Presence/absence analyses assumed roughly uniform sequencing depth across donors, an assumption that may not hold. Compared with equally common non-associated chains, HLA-associated TCR beta chains in a later analysis were more clonally expanded and had lower generation probabilities. Several of the top co-occurrence clusters appeared to be linked to parvovirus B19, influenza, CMV and Epstein-Barr virus, according to a later analysis. Only TCR beta chains were sequenced in this cohort, and the absence of alpha or paired-chain data limited detectable features. In a later genetic analysis, fewer N-insertions in productive TCRs were reported among donors in an Asian-associated ancestry cluster than the approximately 630-donor mean.

CDR1 LNHNV and CDR2 YYDKDF are derived from the germline V gene (reference sequence). Its CDR3 holds 17 amino acids, cysteine through phenylalanine. This entry keeps only the CDR3 DNA: 51 bases, framed from base 1. Germline trimming: 2 bases from V, 0 bases from J; junction bases outside gene matches: 7. With respect to this clone: The antigen it recognizes is unknown. No quality values exist for individual bases; no much larger clone is one base distant.

Library creation used the immunoSEQ multiplex PCR assay. For the multiplex PCR, a mixture combining 60 forward primers for TCR Vbeta segments and 13 reverse primers for TCR Jbeta segments was used. The CDR3 region of rearranged TCR beta genes was amplified from genomic DNA by a multiplex PCR assay. The Illumina HiSeq System was used to sequence the amplified TCR beta libraries as 87-base-pair reads. Under the source paper's analysis protocol: A later analysis tallied 80 million to 95 million unique TCR beta chains across the 666 repertoires, and around 9.9 million of those chains were shared by two or more donors. Raw reads were error-corrected and collapsed into unique sequences with a nearest-neighbor algorithm that merged closely related sequences to remove PCR and sequencing errors. Alignment of CDR3 sequences to IMGT reference sequences was used to assign V, D and J gene segments. Each retained sequence needed at least a six-nucleotide match to both a V gene segment and a J gene segment. Rearrangements were classified as productive when the CDR3 lacked stop codons and remained in frame with V and J, and all other rearrangements were classified as non-productive. CDR3 was defined according to IMGT convention as the region running from the second conserved V-encoded cysteine to the conserved J-encoded phenylalanine. Sequences without an unambiguous match to a single V gene segment were excluded from the earlier analysis of almost 600 of the donors. An earlier analysis of a few hundred of the donors called V segments functional above 56.7% productive rearrangements and segregating when the between-donor standard deviation exceeded 5%. A statistical classification framework was built to diagnose cytomegalovirus status from the catalog of TCR beta chain sequences. In a later analysis, TCR nucleotide sequences were compared against IMGT/GENE-DB human TR gene sequences so that V and J genes could be assigned. The TCRdist pipeline was used in a later analysis to assign CDR3 sequences and most-parsimonious VDJ recombination scenarios. A later analysis defined each TCR beta chain by its CDR3 amino acid sequence plus V-gene family, and excluded reads lacking a unique V-gene family. In a later analysis, approximately 640 highly shared, low-generation-probability nucleotide sequences were removed to address suspected cross-contamination and a sequencing artifact. For each public chain, a later analysis derived a clonal expansion index from normalized ranks of inferred template counts within each repertoire. In a later analysis, generation probabilities were computed using a VDJ recombination model fitted to out-of-frame rearrangements, and the results were checked against IGoR. In a later analysis, hypergeometric tests were used to score TCR-TCR, TCR-HLA and TCR-CMV co-occurrence, with a repertoire-size bias correction applied to TCR pairs. To estimate false discovery rates, a later analysis permuted the HLA or CMV assignments 20 times. A later analysis grouped co-occurring TCRs with DBSCAN, adding TCRdist sequence similarity when clustering within HLA-allele-positive subsets. Repertoires with fewer than 30,000 or more than 120,000 public chains, plus five repertoires with anomalous nucleotide sharing, were excluded from co-occurrence clustering. Not all clones reach the TCRdb copy of this immuneACCESS table, which keeps in-frame sequences only. Checked studies attribute under half of the gap to unresolved V genes and leave the rest unexplained. Clone size and V and J calls were adopted from that table, with D and trimming inferred from the DNA. The sample contains about 84,000 clones, around three fifths of them found a single time. Roughly 15% of the sample is in the top ten clones.

The cohort was made up of about 610 healthy bone marrow donors. Cohort members were all nominally healthy when sampled, although unrecorded immune exposures were likely present. The donor tested CMV seropositive, placing the donor among the 290 or so seropositive members of the cohort. Every donor gave a peripheral blood sample, and the peripheral blood mononuclear cells from that sample were used for TCR beta sequencing. The Qiagen DNeasy Blood Extraction Kit was used to extract genomic DNA from the blood cell samples. Sequenced: PBMCs. The TCR was taken from a woman aged 35 to 49 in good health and CMV-seropositive. The receptor chain draws on TRBV15 and TRBJ2-1; 7 bases in the junction line up with TRBD2. The CDR3 is CATSRLVSGLSYNEQFF. The DNA sequence is as follows: TGTGCCACCAGCAGACTCGTTAGCGGGCTCTCCTACAATGAGCAGTTCTTC.